The 15 T cell receptor beta chains reported below all come from one sample, sequenced in a study of T cell repertoires in cytomegalovirus infection. TCRdb ran MiXCR on the reads and lists one entry per CDR3 protein. The sample lists 200,000 or so distinct CDR3 sequences; 28% were seen once. Sequenced: PBMCs. These receptors all stem from a human donor in good health (CMV status not recorded). Some clones in this sample may be carry-over from other donors' samples.

As regards this clonotype: One end of the junction is discordant with germline, which a read error may explain. This rearrangement joins TRBV5-1 to TRBJ1-1; D gene uncertain. The germline V gene has CDR1 SGHRS and CDR2 YFSETQ. The CDR3 sequence is 14 residues long. CDR3 sequence reads: CSSSLALTNTEAFF. CDR3 DNA: TGCTCCAGCAGCTTGGCCCTGACAAACACTGAAGCTTTCTTT.

The chain links TRBV6-2 or TRBV6-3 to TRBJ2-7; no clear D gene. The CDR3 is 12 residues long. V was shortened by 6 bases and J by 0 bases, with 6 bases between the two germline ends. CDR1 MNHEY and CDR2 SVGEGT come from the germline V gene. CDR3 bases: TGTGCCAGCAGGCGGACCTCCTACGAGCAGTACTTC. Its translation is CASRRTSYEQYF.

Only a few counts were recorded for this clonotype. CDR3 region: CASSLAQGRNTGELFF. In DNA form, the CDR3 reads TGTGCCAGCAGCTTGGCCCAGGGCCGGAACACCGGGGAGCTGTTTTTT. The chain employs TRBV5-6 and TRBJ2-2; perhaps TRBD1 as D (5 bases). Per germline, CDR1 SGHDT and CDR2 YYEEEE. This CDR3 comprises 16 residues. Between the trimmed V and J ends, which lost 0 bases and 1 base, there was a span of 10 bases.

This clonotype occurred a few times. The chain employs TRBV14 and TRBJ1-1; 8 nucleotides agree with TRBD1. The V segment lost 3 bases and the J segment 5 bases; nucleotides outside the gene matches: 5. CDR1 is SGHDN, CDR2 FVKESK, per germline. There are 14 residues in the CDR3. The CDR3 reads CASSHRGHGTEAFF. The DNA of the CDR3 is TGTGCCAGCAGCCACAGGGGGCATGGAACTGAAGCTTTCTTT.

This clonotype was observed a few times. This chain joins TRBV12-3 or TRBV12-4 and TRBJ2-6; 8 bases are shared with TRBD1. Trimming took 6 bases from V and 2 from J; bases not matched to a gene: 6. This CDR3 is 16 amino acids long. This CDR3 reads CASSRATGAGANVLTF. The CDR3 DNA sequence: TGTGCCAGCAGCCGGGCGACAGGGGCTGGGGCCAACGTCCTGACTTTC.

In this sample, this clonotype turned up many times. V and J are TRBV27 and TRBJ2-2; perhaps TRBD1 as D (6 bases). Germline CDR1 reads MNHEY; CDR2 reads SMNVEV (reference sequence). The germline V and J ends were trimmed by 8 bases and 4 bases, with 20 bases remaining between them. The CDR3 runs 16 residues. The DNA of the CDR3 is TGTGCCAGCGTTCCGAACAGGGCCCTTAGCACCGGGGAGCTGTTTTTT. Translated: CASVPNRALSTGELFF.

This clonotype was detected a few times. The gene calls are TRBV7-8 and TRBJ1-6; no clear D gene. The V and J ends lost 5 bases and 7 bases respectively, with 15 bases between them. The CDR3 spans 15 residues. From germline, CDR1 is SGHVS and CDR2 FQNEAQ. The CDR3 DNA sequence: TGTGCCAGCAGCCTACGAAGGGTTGGGAATTCACCCCTCCACTTT. This sequence encodes CASSLRRVGNSPLHF.

This chain uses TRBV7-3 with TRBJ1-1, with unresolved D. Germline V gene data show CDR1 as SGHTA and CDR2 as FQGTGA. This CDR3 is 13 amino acids long. V was clipped by 1 base and J by 1 base, with 4 bases between them. The CDR3 region is CASSLNKNTEAFF. Here the CDR3 DNA reads TGTGCCAGCAGCTTAAACAAGAACACTGAAGCTTTCTTT.

This clonotype was seen many times. This chain joins TRBV7-2 and TRBJ1-1, with 7 bases lining up with TRBD1. The CDR3 length is 15 residues. Germline V CDR1 and CDR2: SGHTA, FQGNSA. V shed 1 base, J shed 4 bases, and the junction held 6 bases outside the gene matches. CDR3 nucleotides: TGTGCCAGCAGCTTAGGCAGGGGGTTCGGCACTGAAGCTTTCTTT. Translating it yields CASSLGRGFGTEAFF.

CDR3 bases: TGTGCCAGCAGCTCCTATGCCGGGACAGGGAACACTGAAGCTTTCTTT. This sequence encodes CASSSYAGTGNTEAFF. The chain couples TRBV7-6 to TRBJ1-1, with 8 bases lining up with TRBD1. With V trimmed by 4 bases and J by 1 base, 8 bases remained unmatched. There are 16 residues in the CDR3. CDR1 and CDR2 (germline): SGHVS, FNYEAQ.

There are a few counts of this clonotype. The genes are TRBV12-3 or TRBV12-4 and TRBJ2-1; TRBD2 matches 8 bases. The CDR3 totals 16 residues. V lost 3 bases and J lost 5; bases outside the gene matches: 9. CDR3 region: CASSLASGGLHNEQFF. The DNA for the CDR3 is TGTGCCAGCAGTTTGGCCAGCGGGGGACTACACAATGAGCAGTTCTTC.

The J gene is TRBJ1-1, the V gene TRBV19; maybe TRBD1 (5 bases). The germline CDR1 and CDR2 sequences are LNHDA and SQIVND (reference sequence). With 8 bases removed from V and 1 base from J, the gap between germline ends came to 14 bases. The CDR3 is made up of 14 amino acids. CDR3 DNA: TGTGCCAGTGGAAAGGGGAAGGGGAACACTGAAGCTTTCTTT. Protein: CASGKGKGNTEAFF.

The count of this clonotype is one. This may be a read error: a much more frequent sequence differs by one nucleotide. The chain combines TRBV7-2 with TRBJ2-7; the D gene is possibly TRBD2 (6 bases). Germline CDR1 SGHTA, CDR2 FQGNSA. The CDR3 totals 14 residues. Trimming cost V 5 bases and J 2 bases, with 13 bases left between them. The CDR3 loop reads CTSSPPGEPYEQYF. The CDR3 nucleotides are TGTACCAGCAGCCCCCCGGGGGAACCCTACGAGCAGTACTTC.

This clonotype was recorded at least ten times. The J gene is TRBJ1-5, the V gene TRBV12-3 or TRBV12-4, with TRBD1 identical over 9 bases. This CDR3 is 15 amino acids long. The junction had 3 bases not matched to a gene; V was cut back by 5 bases and J by 1 base. The CDR3 here is CASSTGQGSNQPQHF. CDR3 sequence (DNA): TGTGCCAGCAGTACCGGACAGGGGAGCAATCAGCCCCAGCATTTT.

This chain joins TRBV6-5 and TRBJ1-5; TRBD1 might be the D (5 bases). The CDR3 runs to 12 residues. V lost 7 bases to trimming and J lost 7 bases, with 11 bases between them. Germline-derived CDR1 and CDR2 are MNHEY and SVGAGI. CDR3 coding DNA: TGTGCCAGCACCACGGGGGTCCAGCCCCAGCATTTT. Encoded protein: CASTTGVQPQHF.